The source of this T cell receptor (beta chain) is a study of read filtering for tumor transcriptome and immune sequencing. This clonotype has ten or more counts. Germline V gene data show CDR1 as SGHRS and CDR2 as YFSETQ. V lost 4 bases and J lost 5; bases outside the gene matches: 3. CDR3 length equals 14 residues. The library was built from about 400 ng RNA with molecular barcoded adaptors for alpha/delta and beta/gamma chains. TCRdb ran MiXCR on the reads and lists one entry per CDR3 protein. This table holds some 46,000 distinct CDR3 sequences, less than 20% found once. The receptor comes from a donor at least 40 years old with multiple myeloma. Sequenced material: a population of CD138-negative cells sorted from bone marrow. The chain employs TRBV5-1 and TRBJ2-3, with 11 bases aligning to TRBD1. CDR3 in DNA: TGCGCCAGCAGCGTGGGACAGGGGGTAGATACGCAGTATTTT. It is translated as CASSVGQGVDTQYF.